Given below is one TCR beta chain in context. The antigen remains undetermined. V lost 6 bases, J lost 0 bases, and 17 bases stayed unmatched. The CDR3 consists of 18 residues. Germline V gene data show CDR1 as SQVTM and CDR2 as ANQGSEA. These data originate in a study of cytomegalovirus exposure and HLA in healthy donors. Broader study findings: A classifier reportedly called cytomegalovirus status with high sensitivity and specificity.

PCR was performed using 60 Vbeta and 13 Jbeta primers. Sequencing used immunoSEQ multiplex PCR; TCRdb keeps in-frame clones, though not all of them. The table records approximately 260,000 clones, around 90% of them present only once. The chain recombines TRBV29-1 with TRBJ2-1, with 7 nucleotides matching TRBD2. The source material was PBMCs. The origin of this receptor is a girl aged 2-9 years in good health and CMV-seronegative. The CDR3 here is CSVGSTTRLAHSYNEQFF. In nucleotides, the CDR3 is TGCAGCGTCGGGTCTACCACCCGACTAGCCCACTCCTACAATGAGCAGTTCTTC.